These T cell receptor beta chains were read from a single sample in a study of PD-1 blockade in classical Hodgkin lymphoma. Here immunoSEQ multiplex PCR was the method, and the copy in TCRdb shows in-frame clones only, minus some. The table records 37,000 or so clones, about 91% of them present only once. The source material was peripheral blood mononuclear cells (PBMCs), sampled before the second cycle of nivolumab. Source of these receptors: a human donor with classical Hodgkin lymphoma. Each CDR3 is given with its conserved first and last residue. A D gene is named only where the DNA matches it firmly. For some rows the clone size is stated as once, few or many, or as a class when expanded; others skip it.

clone size: NA
D gene: NA
J gene: TRBJ2-7
V gene: TRBV15
CDR3 protein: CATSRGEGLGYEQYF
CDR3 DNA: TGTGCCACCAGCAGAGGAGAGGGCCTCGGGTACGAGCAGTACTTC

clone size: NA
D gene: NA
J gene: TRBJ2-5
V gene: TRBV5-6
CDR3 protein: CASSFSDRKETQYF
CDR3 DNA: TGTGCCAGCAGCTTCAGCGACAGGAAGGAGACCCAGTACTTC

clone size: NA
D gene: TRBD2
J gene: TRBJ2-4
V gene: TRBV2
CDR3 protein: CASTVLGRDIQYF
CDR3 DNA: TGTGCCAGCACCGTCCTCGGGAGGGACATTCAGTACTTC

clone size: once
D gene: NA
J gene: TRBJ1-5
V gene: TRBV27
CDR3 protein: CASSHRSNQPQHF
CDR3 DNA: TGTGCCAGCAGTCACCGGTCCAATCAGCCCCAGCATTTT

clone size: NA
D gene: NA
J gene: TRBJ1-5
V gene: TRBV5-6
CDR3 protein: CASSWNREGLQPQHF
CDR3 DNA: TGTGCCAGCAGCTGGAACAGGGAGGGACTTCAGCCCCAGCATTTT

clone size: few
D gene: NA
J gene: TRBJ1-1
V gene: TRBV5-1
CDR3 protein: CASRRTNTEAFF
CDR3 DNA: TGCGCCAGCAGAAGGACGAACACTGAAGCTTTCTTT

clone size: NA
D gene: NA
J gene: TRBJ1-2
V gene: TRBV5-1
CDR3 protein: CASSSAEPNYGYTF
CDR3 DNA: TGCGCCAGCAGCTCGGCGGAGCCTAACTATGGCTACACCTTC

clone size: NA
D gene: NA
J gene: TRBJ2-7
V gene: TRBV11-3
CDR3 protein: CASSPALSGYYEQYF
CDR3 DNA: TGTGCCAGCAGCCCGGCCCTCAGTGGGTACTACGAGCAGTACTTC

clone size: NA
D gene: TRBD1
J gene: TRBJ2-3
V gene: TRBV6-5
CDR3 protein: CASSYSNRGLSRTQYF
CDR3 DNA: TGTGCCAGCAGTTACTCGAACAGGGGGTTGTCCCGTACGCAGTATTTT

clone size: NA
D gene: TRBD2
J gene: TRBJ2-3
V gene: TRBV5-5
CDR3 protein: CASSPSGRATDTQYF
CDR3 DNA: TGTGCCAGCAGCCCTAGCGGGAGAGCAACAGATACGCAGTATTTT

clone size: NA
D gene: TRBD1
J gene: TRBJ1-3
V gene: TRBV11-2
CDR3 protein: CASSLGTGQAGSGNTIYF
CDR3 DNA: TGTGCCAGCAGCTTAGGGACGGGACAGGCGGGCTCTGGAAACACCATATATTTT

clone size: NA
D gene: TRBD1
J gene: TRBJ2-1
V gene: TRBV7-7
CDR3 protein: CASSSDRGTTNEQFF
CDR3 DNA: TGTGCTAGCAGCTCTGACAGGGGGACTACAAATGAGCAGTTCTTC

clone size: NA
D gene: NA
J gene: TRBJ1-2
V gene: TRBV6-5
CDR3 protein: CASSPSLGHYGYTF
CDR3 DNA: TGTGCCAGCAGTCCCTCGTTAGGGCACTATGGCTACACCTTC

clone size: NA
D gene: TRBD1
J gene: TRBJ2-6
V gene: TRBV29-1
CDR3 protein: CSAGQGGSGANVLTF
CDR3 DNA: TGCAGCGCCGGACAGGGAGGCTCTGGGGCCAACGTCCTGACTTTC

clone size: NA
D gene: NA
J gene: TRBJ2-5
V gene: TRBV11-2
CDR3 protein: CASSHLYVETQYF
CDR3 DNA: TGTGCCAGCAGCCACTTATATGTGGAGACCCAGTACTTC

clone size: once
D gene: NA
J gene: TRBJ1-5
V gene: TRBV6-5
CDR3 protein: CASSYAGVVGQPQHF
CDR3 DNA: TGTGCCAGCAGTTACGCAGGAGTTGTGGGTCAGCCCCAGCATTTT

clone size: once
D gene: TRBD2
J gene: TRBJ2-3
V gene: TRBV27
CDR3 protein: CASSPLAGGSAPQYF
CDR3 DNA: TGTGCCAGCAGTCCCCTAGCGGGAGGGAGTGCGCCGCAGTATTTT

clone size: NA
D gene: NA
J gene: TRBJ2-2
V gene: TRBV9
CDR3 protein: CASSARGLNTGELFF
CDR3 DNA: TGTGCCAGCAGCGCCCGGGGCCTCAACACCGGGGAGCTGTTTTTT

clone size: NA
D gene: TRBD1
J gene: TRBJ1-1
V gene: TRBV19
CDR3 protein: CASSIAQGTEAFF
CDR3 DNA: TGTGCCAGTAGTATAGCACAGGGGACTGAAGCTTTCTTT

clone size: once
D gene: NA
J gene: TRBJ2-7
V gene: TRBV19
CDR3 protein: CASSVGYSYEQYF
CDR3 DNA: TGTGCCAGTAGTGTGGGATACTCCTACGAGCAGTACTTC

clone size: once
D gene: NA
J gene: TRBJ2-4
V gene: TRBV21-1
CDR3 protein: CASSKVQGSAKNIQYF
CDR3 DNA: TGTGCCAGCAGCAAAGTTCAGGGTTCGGCCAAAAACATTCAGTACTTC

clone size: once
D gene: NA
J gene: TRBJ2-4
V gene: TRBV5-6
CDR3 protein: CASSFGTQNIQYF
CDR3 DNA: TGTGCCAGCAGCTTCGGGACCCAAAACATTCAGTACTTC

clone size: NA
D gene: NA
J gene: TRBJ1-1
V gene: TRBV6-1
CDR3 protein: CASSEGGLTFRGSDTEAFF
CDR3 DNA: TGTGCCAGCAGTGAAGGGGGACTCACTTTCCGGGGTTCGGACACTGAAGCTTTCTTT

clone size: NA
D gene: TRBD1
J gene: TRBJ2-4
V gene: TRBV5-1
CDR3 protein: CASSLEGGDRTPDGKYF
CDR3 DNA: TGCGCCAGCAGCTTGGAAGGTGGGGACAGGACGCCCGATGGAAAGTACTTC

clone size: NA
D gene: NA
J gene: TRBJ2-3
V gene: TRBV6-6
CDR3 protein: CASGSGTDTQYF
CDR3 DNA: TGTGCCAGCGGTAGCGGCACAGATACGCAGTATTTT

clone size: NA
D gene: TRBD1
J gene: TRBJ1-1
V gene: TRBV27
CDR3 protein: CASSLFAPTRQGGPEAFF
CDR3 DNA: TGTGCCAGCAGTTTATTTGCCCCTACCAGACAGGGAGGGCCTGAAGCTTTCTTT

clone size: few
D gene: NA
J gene: TRBJ2-1
V gene: TRBV5-1
CDR3 protein: CASSLKRSSYNEQFF
CDR3 DNA: TGCGCCAGCAGCTTGAAGCGGAGCTCCTACAATGAGCAGTTCTTC

clone size: NA
D gene: NA
J gene: TRBJ2-5
V gene: TRBV23-1
CDR3 protein: CARAWAAQYF
CDR3 DNA: TGCGCTAGAGCCTGGGCGGCCCAGTACTTC

clone size: NA
D gene: NA
J gene: TRBJ2-3
V gene: TRBV28
CDR3 protein: CASRDPILADTQYF
CDR3 DNA: TGTGCCAGCAGAGACCCCATTTTAGCAGATACGCAGTATTTT

clone size: once
D gene: NA
J gene: TRBJ1-5
V gene: TRBV7-9
CDR3 protein: CASSLDGNQPQHF
CDR3 DNA: TGTGCCAGCAGCTTAGATGGTAATCAGCCCCAGCATTTT

clone size: NA
D gene: NA
J gene: TRBJ2-1
V gene: TRBV7-3
CDR3 protein: CASSLAGSNEQFF
CDR3 DNA: TGTGCCAGCAGCTTGGCGGGTTCCAATGAGCAGTTCTTC

clone size: NA
D gene: TRBD2
J gene: TRBJ2-1
V gene: TRBV7-9
CDR3 protein: CASSGSGNTNNEQFF
CDR3 DNA: TGTGCCAGCAGTGGTAGCGGGAACACCAACAATGAGCAGTTCTTC

clone size: NA
D gene: TRBD2
J gene: TRBJ2-1
V gene: TRBV9
CDR3 protein: CASSVSQLALNNEQFF
CDR3 DNA: TGTGCCAGCAGCGTATCCCAACTAGCGCTTAACAATGAGCAGTTCTTC

clone size: NA
D gene: NA
J gene: TRBJ1-2
V gene: TRBV14
CDR3 protein: CASSPMGQGTYGYTF
CDR3 DNA: TGTGCCAGCAGCCCAATGGGTCAGGGGACCTATGGCTACACCTTC

clone size: once
D gene: NA
J gene: TRBJ2-7
V gene: TRBV6-1
CDR3 protein: CASNRAYEQYF
CDR3 DNA: TGTGCCAGCAACAGGGCCTACGAGCAGTACTTC

clone size: NA
D gene: NA
J gene: TRBJ1-5
V gene: TRBV5-1
CDR3 protein: CASSLWGGFQPQHF
CDR3 DNA: TGCGCCAGCAGCTTGTGGGGGGGGTTTCAGCCCCAGCATTTT

clone size: once
D gene: NA
J gene: TRBJ2-1
V gene: TRBV14
CDR3 protein: CASSRGVGEGLHHEQFF
CDR3 DNA: TGTGCCAGCAGCCGCGGGGTCGGAGAGGGCCTTCATCATGAGCAGTTCTTC

clone size: NA
D gene: NA
J gene: TRBJ2-6
V gene: TRBV9
CDR3 protein: CASSPAHNNVLTF
CDR3 DNA: TGTGCCAGCAGCCCCGCACACAACAACGTCCTGACTTTC

clone size: NA
D gene: NA
J gene: TRBJ2-3
V gene: TRBV11-2
CDR3 protein: CASSLEGALAFTDTQYF
CDR3 DNA: TGTGCCAGCAGCTTAGAGGGGGCTCTTGCTTTTACAGATACGCAGTATTTT

clone size: NA
D gene: NA
J gene: TRBJ2-2
V gene: TRBV4-2
CDR3 protein: CASKSKIRLFF
CDR3 DNA: TGTGCCAGCAAGTCGAAGATTCGGCTGTTTTTT

clone size: NA
D gene: NA
J gene: TRBJ2-1
V gene: TRBV5-5
CDR3 protein: CASSFGTQGSEQFF
CDR3 DNA: TGTGCCAGCAGCTTCGGAACCCAGGGGAGTGAGCAGTTCTTC

clone size: NA
D gene: NA
J gene: TRBJ1-1
V gene: TRBV6-5
CDR3 protein: CASSYSSLNTEAFF
CDR3 DNA: TGTGCCAGCAGTTACTCTTCCCTCAACACAGAAGCTTTCTTT

clone size: NA
D gene: TRBD2
J gene: TRBJ2-3
V gene: TRBV15
CDR3 protein: CATSSYSGTSGSTDTQYF
CDR3 DNA: TGTGCCACCAGCAGTTACTCTGGGACTAGCGGGAGCACAGATACGCAGTATTTT

clone size: NA
D gene: NA
J gene: TRBJ2-2
V gene: TRBV19
CDR3 protein: CASSLNSVVSGELFF
CDR3 DNA: TGTGCCAGTAGCCTGAACTCGGTCGTGTCCGGGGAGCTGTTTTTT

clone size: NA
D gene: NA
J gene: TRBJ2-7
V gene: TRBV6-1
CDR3 protein: CASSSTRSSNEQYF
CDR3 DNA: TGTGCCAGCAGCAGCACTAGGAGTTCCAACGAGCAGTACTTC

clone size: NA
D gene: NA
J gene: TRBJ2-1
V gene: TRBV5-1
CDR3 protein: CASSPISGIADNEQFF
CDR3 DNA: TGCGCCAGCAGCCCCATATCCGGTATAGCGGACAATGAGCAGTTCTTC

clone size: NA
D gene: TRBD2
J gene: TRBJ2-5
V gene: TRBV6-5
CDR3 protein: CASSYSSQTGGETQYF
CDR3 DNA: TGTGCCAGCAGTTACTCGAGCCAGACGGGGGGAGAGACCCAGTACTTC

clone size: NA
D gene: NA
J gene: TRBJ2-3
V gene: TRBV28
CDR3 protein: CASSFGSGIEYF
CDR3 DNA: NA

clone size: NA
D gene: NA
J gene: TRBJ1-1
V gene: TRBV29-1
CDR3 protein: CSVVVNTEAFF
CDR3 DNA: TGCAGCGTTGTGGTGAACACTGAAGCTTTCTTT

clone size: NA
D gene: NA
J gene: TRBJ1-4
V gene: TRBV5-4
CDR3 protein: CASSLAGGNNEKLFF
CDR3 DNA: TGTGCCAGCAGCTTGGCCGGGGGAAATAATGAAAAACTGTTTTTT

clone size: NA
D gene: TRBD2
J gene: TRBJ2-7
V gene: TRBV9
CDR3 protein: CASSKSGRGSYEQYF
CDR3 DNA: TGTGCCAGCAGCAAAAGCGGGAGAGGGTCCTACGAGCAGTACTTC

clone size: NA
D gene: TRBD2
J gene: TRBJ2-3
V gene: TRBV6-6
CDR3 protein: CAARGVGPDTQYF
CDR3 DNA: TGTGCCGCGCGGGGGGTGGGGCCCGATACGCAGTATTTT

clone size: once
D gene: NA
J gene: TRBJ1-4
V gene: TRBV27
CDR3 protein: CASSFRALVDEKLFF
CDR3 DNA: TGTGCCAGCAGTTTTAGAGCGCTGGTCGACGAAAAACTGTTTTTT

clone size: NA
D gene: TRBD2
J gene: TRBJ2-3
V gene: TRBV6-5
CDR3 protein: CASSYGGVGTDTQYF
CDR3 DNA: TGTGCCAGCAGTTACGGGGGGGTCGGCACAGATACGCAGTATTTT

clone size: NA
D gene: NA
J gene: TRBJ2-7
V gene: TRBV5-6
CDR3 protein: CASSLDSKMEQYF
CDR3 DNA: TGTGCCAGCAGCTTGGACAGCAAAATGGAGCAGTACTTC

clone size: NA
D gene: NA
J gene: TRBJ1-1
V gene: TRBV6-1
CDR3 protein: CASSEGRANTEAFF
CDR3 DNA: TGTGCCAGCAGTGAAGGGAGGGCTAACACTGAAGCTTTCTTT